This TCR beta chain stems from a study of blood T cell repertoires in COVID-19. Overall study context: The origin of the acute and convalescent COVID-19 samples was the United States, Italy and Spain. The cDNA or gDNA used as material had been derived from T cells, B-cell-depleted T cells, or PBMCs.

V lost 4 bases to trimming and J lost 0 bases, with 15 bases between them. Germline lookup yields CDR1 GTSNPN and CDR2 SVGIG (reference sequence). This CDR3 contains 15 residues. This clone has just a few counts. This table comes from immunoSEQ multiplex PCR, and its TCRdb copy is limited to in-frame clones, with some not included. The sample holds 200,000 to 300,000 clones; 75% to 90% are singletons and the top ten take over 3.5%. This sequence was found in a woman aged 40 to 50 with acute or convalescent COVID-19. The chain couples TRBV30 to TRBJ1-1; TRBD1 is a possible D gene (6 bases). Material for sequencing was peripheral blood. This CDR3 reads CAWTYLDRLNTEAFF. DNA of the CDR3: TGTGCCTGGACCTACTTAGACAGGCTGAACACTGAAGCTTTCTTT. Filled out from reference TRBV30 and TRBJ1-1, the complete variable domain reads SQTIHQWPATLVQPVGSPLSLECTVEGTSNPNLYWYRQAAGRGLQLLFYSVGIGQISSEVPQNLSASRPQDRQFILSSKKLLLSDSGFYLCAWTYLDRLNTEAFFGQGTRLTVV.